The clone carrying this TCR beta chain is judged hyperexpanded. The sample comes from a study of blood T cell repertoires in COVID-19. The wider study: COVID-19 samples from acute and convalescent phases originated in the United States, Italy and Spain. In each case, the material was cDNA or gDNA derived from T cells, B-cell-depleted T cells, or PBMCs.

Germline CDR1 reads SGHDT; CDR2 reads YYEEEE. Losses at the gene ends were 0 bases for V and 0 bases for J; bases not matched to a gene: 1. The CDR3 runs to 16 residues. Profiled with immunoSEQ multiplex PCR; TCRdb holds only in-frame clones, not every one. The table includes about 120,000 clones, almost 80% detected once. The V and J genes are TRBV5-6 and TRBJ2-1, with 9 bases matching TRBD2. The specimen sequenced was peripheral blood. The clonotype comes from a human donor in a cohort sampled during active COVID-19. The CDR3: CASSLGSGSSYNEQFF. CDR3 coding DNA: TGTGCCAGCAGCTTGGGTAGCGGGAGCTCCTACAATGAGCAGTTCTTC.